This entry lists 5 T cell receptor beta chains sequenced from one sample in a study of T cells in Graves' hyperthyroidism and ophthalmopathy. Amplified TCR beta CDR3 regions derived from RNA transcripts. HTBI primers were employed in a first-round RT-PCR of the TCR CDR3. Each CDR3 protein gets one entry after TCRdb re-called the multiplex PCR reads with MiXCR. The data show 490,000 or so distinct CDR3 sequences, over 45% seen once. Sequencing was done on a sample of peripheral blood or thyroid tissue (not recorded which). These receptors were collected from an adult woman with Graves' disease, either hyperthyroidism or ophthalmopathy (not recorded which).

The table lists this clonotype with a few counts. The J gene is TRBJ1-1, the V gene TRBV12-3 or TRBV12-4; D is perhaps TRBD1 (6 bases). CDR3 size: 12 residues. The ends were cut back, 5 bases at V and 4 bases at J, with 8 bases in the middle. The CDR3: CASSPGATEAFF. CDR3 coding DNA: TGTGCCAGCAGTCCAGGGGCCACTGAAGCTTTCTTT.

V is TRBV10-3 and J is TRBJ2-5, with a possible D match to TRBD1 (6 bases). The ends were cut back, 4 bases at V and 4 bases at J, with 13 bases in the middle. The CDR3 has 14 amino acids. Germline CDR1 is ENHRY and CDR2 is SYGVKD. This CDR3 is CAISAQGRPETQYF. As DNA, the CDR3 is TGTGCCATCAGTGCGCAGGGGAGACCAGAGACCCAGTACTTC.

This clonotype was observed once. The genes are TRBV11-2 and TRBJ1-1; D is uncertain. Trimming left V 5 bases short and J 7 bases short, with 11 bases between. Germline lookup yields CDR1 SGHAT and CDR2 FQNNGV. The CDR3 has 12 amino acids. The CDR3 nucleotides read TGTGCCAGCAGCAAACAACTATTTGAAGCTTTCTTT. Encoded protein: CASSKQLFEAFF.

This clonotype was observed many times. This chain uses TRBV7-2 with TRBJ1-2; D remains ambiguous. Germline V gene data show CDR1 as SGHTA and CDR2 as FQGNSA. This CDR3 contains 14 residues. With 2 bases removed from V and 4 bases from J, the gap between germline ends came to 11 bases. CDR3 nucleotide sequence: TGTGCCAGCAGCTTAAATCCCCGGTCCTATGGCTACACCTTC. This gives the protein CASSLNPRSYGYTF. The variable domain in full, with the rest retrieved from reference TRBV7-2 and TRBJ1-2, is GAGVSQSPSNKVTEKGKDVELRCDPISGHTALYWYRQSLGQGLEFLIYFQGNSAPDKSGLPSDRFSAERTGGSVSTLTIQRTQQEDSAVYLCASSLNPRSYGYTFGSGTRLTVV.

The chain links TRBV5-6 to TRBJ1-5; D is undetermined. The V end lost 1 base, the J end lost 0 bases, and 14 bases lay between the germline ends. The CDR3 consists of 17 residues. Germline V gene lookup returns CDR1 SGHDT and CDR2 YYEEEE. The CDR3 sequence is CASSLFSGQNSNQPQHF. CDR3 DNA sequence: TGTGCCAGCAGCTTGTTCTCCGGTCAGAATAGCAATCAGCCCCAGCATTTT.